This T cell receptor (beta chain) was documented in a study of patients and donors after allogeneic stem cell transplantation. A single record per CDR3 protein comes from TCRdb applying MiXCR to the RT-PCR reads. Of some 60,000 distinct CDR3 sequences listed, 13% are singletons. The V gene lost 4 bases and the J gene lost 0 bases, with 15 bases spanning the gap. Germline V CDR1 and CDR2: LGHNA, YNFKEQ. CDR3 length: 16 amino acids. The sequence derives from a human donor who was either an allogeneic HSCT recipient or a stem cell or donor lymphocyte infusion donor (not recorded which). It is not recorded whose cells these are; they may come from a transplant donor. The chain is built from TRBV4-2 and TRBJ1-1; D possibly corresponds to TRBD1 (5 bases). Material for sequencing was blood, either unsorted or a sorted T cell fraction (not recorded which). CDR3 sequence: CASSRSTGPLNTEAFF. CDR3 nucleotide sequence: TGTGCCAGCAGCCGCAGCACGGGACCCTTGAACACTGAAGCTTTCTTT.